This TCR beta chain was obtained from a study of cytomegalovirus exposure and HLA in healthy donors. Per the germline V gene, CDR1 is SGDLS and CDR2 is YYNGEE. J was trimmed by 4 bases and V by 3 bases; bases with no gene match: 8. The CDR3 spans 16 residues. PCR amplification relied on 60 Vbeta primers (plus 13 Jbeta primers). Data came from immunoSEQ multiplex PCR; TCRdb stores just in-frame clones and leaves some out. Among roughly 71,000 clones listed, approximately 82% were seen once. This receptor was identified in a girl aged 10 to 17 in good health and CMV-seropositive. The genes are TRBV9 and TRBJ1-2; TRBD1 matches 11 bases. Material: PBMCs. The CDR3 DNA sequence: TGTGCCAGCAGCGCGCCAGCCGGACAGGGGGCCTATGGCTACACCTTC. This gives the protein CASSAPAGQGAYGYTF.